Only a few counts were recorded for the clone carrying this TCR beta chain. The sample belongs to a study of T-cell memory formation after mild COVID-19. V gave up 5 bases and J gave up 2 bases; unmatched junction bases: 9. The CDR3 spans 16 residues. Germline CDR1 reads MDHEN; CDR2 reads SYDVKM. From the 5' RACE reads, TCRdb called clonotypes with MiXCR, one entry per CDR3 protein. The repertoire consists of approximately 54,000 distinct CDR3 sequences, with around 12% occurring once and the leading ten covering around 26%. The clonotype originates from a man aged 18 to 29 who had mild COVID-19 (a few samples of this study predate the infection). Cell type and time point are not known. This chain connects TRBV28 to TRBJ2-7; TRBD1 matches 10 bases. Sequenced material: PBMCs or a T cell subset sorted from them (not recorded which). The CDR3 DNA reads TGTGCCAGCAGTGGCTGTCGGGGGACAGGGGCCTACGAGCAGTACGTC. It specifies CASSGCRGTGAYEQYV.